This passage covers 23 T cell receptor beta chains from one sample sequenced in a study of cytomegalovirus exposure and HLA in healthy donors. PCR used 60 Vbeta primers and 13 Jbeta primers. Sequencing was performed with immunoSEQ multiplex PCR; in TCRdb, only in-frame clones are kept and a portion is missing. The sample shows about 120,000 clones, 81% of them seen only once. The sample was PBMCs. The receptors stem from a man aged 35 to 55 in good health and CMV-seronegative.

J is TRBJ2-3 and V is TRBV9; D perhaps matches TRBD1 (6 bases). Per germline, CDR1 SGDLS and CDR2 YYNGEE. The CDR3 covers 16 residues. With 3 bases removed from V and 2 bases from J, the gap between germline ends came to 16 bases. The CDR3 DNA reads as TGTGCCAGCAGCGAGAGGATGGGGGACAACACAGATACGCAGTATTTT. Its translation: CASSERMGDNTDTQYF.

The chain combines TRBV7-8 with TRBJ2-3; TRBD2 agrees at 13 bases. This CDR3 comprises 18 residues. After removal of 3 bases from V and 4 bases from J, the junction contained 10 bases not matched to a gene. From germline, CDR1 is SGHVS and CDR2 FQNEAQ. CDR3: CASSFPLAGGHGADTQYF. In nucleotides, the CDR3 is TGTGCCAGCAGCTTCCCACTAGCGGGGGGGCATGGGGCAGATACGCAGTATTTT.

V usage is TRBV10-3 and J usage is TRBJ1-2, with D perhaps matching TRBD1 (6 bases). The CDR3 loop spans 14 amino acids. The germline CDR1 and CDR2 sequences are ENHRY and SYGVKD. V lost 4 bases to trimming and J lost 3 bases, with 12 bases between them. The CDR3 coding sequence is TGTGCCATCAGTGTGGACAGCCAGTACTATGGCTACACCTTC. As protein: CAISVDSQYYGYTF.

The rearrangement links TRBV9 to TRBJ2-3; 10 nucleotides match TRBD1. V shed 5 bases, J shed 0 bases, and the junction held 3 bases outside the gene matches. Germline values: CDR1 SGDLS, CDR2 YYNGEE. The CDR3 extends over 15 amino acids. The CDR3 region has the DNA TGTGCCAGCAGTCGACAGGGGGCTAGCACAGATACGCAGTATTTT. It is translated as CASSRQGASTDTQYF.

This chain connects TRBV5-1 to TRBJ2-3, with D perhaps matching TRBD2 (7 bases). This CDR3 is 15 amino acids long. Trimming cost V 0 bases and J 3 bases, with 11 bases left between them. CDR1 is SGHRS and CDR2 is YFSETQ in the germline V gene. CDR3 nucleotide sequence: TGCGCCAGCAGCTTGGTCGAGGGGGGGACAGATACGCAGTATTTT. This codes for CASSLVEGGTDTQYF. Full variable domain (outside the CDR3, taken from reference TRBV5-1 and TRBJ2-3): KAGVTQTPRYLIKTRGQQVTLSCSPISGHRSVSWYQQTPGQGLQFLFEYFSETQRNKGNFPGRFSGRQFSNSRSEMNVSTLELGDSALYLCASSLVEGGTDTQYFGPGTRLTVL.

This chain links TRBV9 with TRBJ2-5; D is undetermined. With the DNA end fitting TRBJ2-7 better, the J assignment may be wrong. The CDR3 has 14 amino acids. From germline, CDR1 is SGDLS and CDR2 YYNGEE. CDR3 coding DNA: TGTGCCAGCAGCGTAGGACTGTCCTCCTACGAGCAGTACTTC. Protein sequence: CASSVGLSSYEQYF.

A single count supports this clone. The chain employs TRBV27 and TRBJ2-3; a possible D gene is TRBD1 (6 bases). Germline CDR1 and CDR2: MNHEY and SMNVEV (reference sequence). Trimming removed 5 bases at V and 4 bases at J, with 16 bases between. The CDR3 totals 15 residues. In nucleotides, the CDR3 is TGTGCCAGCAGTCTGGTGTCAGGGGCGGCAGATACGCAGTATTTT. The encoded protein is CASSLVSGAADTQYF.

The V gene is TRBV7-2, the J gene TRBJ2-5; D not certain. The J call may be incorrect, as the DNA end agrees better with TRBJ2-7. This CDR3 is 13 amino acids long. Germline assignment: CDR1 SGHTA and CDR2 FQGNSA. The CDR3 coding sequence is TGTGCCAGCAGCCCTCTTAGATCCTACGAGCAGTACTTC. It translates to CASSPLRSYEQYF.

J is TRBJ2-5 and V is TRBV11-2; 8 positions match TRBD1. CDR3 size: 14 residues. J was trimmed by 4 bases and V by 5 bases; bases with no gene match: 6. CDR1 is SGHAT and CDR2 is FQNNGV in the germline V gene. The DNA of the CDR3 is TGTGCCAGCAGCCCCAGGGGGCTACGAGAGACCCAGTACTTC. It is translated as CASSPRGLRETQYF. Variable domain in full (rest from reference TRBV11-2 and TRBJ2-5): EAGVAQSPRYKIIEKRQSVAFWCNPISGHATLYWYQQILGQGPKLLIQFQNNGVVDDSQLPKDRFSAERLKGVDSTLKIQPAKLEDSAVYLCASSPRGLRETQYFGPGTRLLVL.

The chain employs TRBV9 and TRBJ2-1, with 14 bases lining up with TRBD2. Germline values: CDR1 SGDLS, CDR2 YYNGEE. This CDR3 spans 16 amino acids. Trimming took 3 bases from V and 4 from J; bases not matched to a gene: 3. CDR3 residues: CASSAGTSGGYNEQFF. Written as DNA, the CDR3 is TGTGCCAGCAGCGCTGGGACTAGCGGGGGATACAATGAGCAGTTCTTC. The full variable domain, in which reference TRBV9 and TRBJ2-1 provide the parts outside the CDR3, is DSGVTQTPKHLITATGQRVTLRCSPRSGDLSVYWYQQSLDQGLQFLIQYYNGEERAKGNILERFSAQQFPDLHSELNLSSLELGDSALYFCASSAGTSGGYNEQFFGPGTRLTVL.

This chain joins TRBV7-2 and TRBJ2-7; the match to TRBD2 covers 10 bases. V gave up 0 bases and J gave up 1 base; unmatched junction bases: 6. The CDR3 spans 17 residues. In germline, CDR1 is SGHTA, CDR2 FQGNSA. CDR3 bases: TGTGCCAGCAGCTTAGCGCAGGGTAGCGGGGGGTCCTACGAGCAGTACTTC. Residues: CASSLAQGSGGSYEQYF. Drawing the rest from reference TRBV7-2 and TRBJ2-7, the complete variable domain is GAGVSQSPSNKVTEKGKDVELRCDPISGHTALYWYRQSLGQGLEFLIYFQGNSAPDKSGLPSDRFSAERTGGSVSTLTIQRTQQEDSAVYLCASSLAQGSGGSYEQYFGPGTRLTVT.

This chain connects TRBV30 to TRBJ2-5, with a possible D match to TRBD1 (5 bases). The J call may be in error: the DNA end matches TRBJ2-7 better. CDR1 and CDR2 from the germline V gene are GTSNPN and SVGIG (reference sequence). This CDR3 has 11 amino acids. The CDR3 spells CAWSGQYEQYF. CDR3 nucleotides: TGTGCCTGGAGTGGACAGTACGAGCAGTACTTC.

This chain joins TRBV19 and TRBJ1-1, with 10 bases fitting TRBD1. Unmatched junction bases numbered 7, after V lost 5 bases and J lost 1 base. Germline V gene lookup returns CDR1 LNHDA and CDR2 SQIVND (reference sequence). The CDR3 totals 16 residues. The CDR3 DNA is TGTGCCAGTAGTTCGGGACAGGGGAAGTGGAACACTGAAGCTTTCTTT. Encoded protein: CASSSGQGKWNTEAFF.

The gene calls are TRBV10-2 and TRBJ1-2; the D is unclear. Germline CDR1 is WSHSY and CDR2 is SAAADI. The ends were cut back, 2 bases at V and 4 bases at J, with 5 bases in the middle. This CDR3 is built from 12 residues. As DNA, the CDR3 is TGCGCCAGCAGTGAGCACACCTATGGCTACACCTTC. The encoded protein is CASSEHTYGYTF.

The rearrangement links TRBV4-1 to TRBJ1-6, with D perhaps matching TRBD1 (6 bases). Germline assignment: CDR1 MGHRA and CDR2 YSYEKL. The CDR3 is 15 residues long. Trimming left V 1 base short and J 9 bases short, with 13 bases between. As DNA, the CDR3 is TGCGCCAGCAGCCAAGGGTGGGGGCTGGGTTCACCCCTCCACTTT. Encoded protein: CASSQGWGLGSPLHF.

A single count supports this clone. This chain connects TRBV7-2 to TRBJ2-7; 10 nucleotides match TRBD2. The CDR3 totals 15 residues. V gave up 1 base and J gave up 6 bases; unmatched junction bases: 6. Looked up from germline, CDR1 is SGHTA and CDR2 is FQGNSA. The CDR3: CASSLGSVAGGEQYF. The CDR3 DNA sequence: TGTGCCAGCAGCTTAGGATCGGTAGCGGGGGGCGAGCAGTACTTC.

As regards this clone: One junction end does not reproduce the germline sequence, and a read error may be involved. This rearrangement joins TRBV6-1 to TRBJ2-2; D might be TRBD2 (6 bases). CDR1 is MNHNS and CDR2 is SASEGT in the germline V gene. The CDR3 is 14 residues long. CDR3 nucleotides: TGTGCCAGCAGTGGCAGACAGAACACCGGGGGGCTGTTTTTT. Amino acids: CASSGRQNTGGLFF.

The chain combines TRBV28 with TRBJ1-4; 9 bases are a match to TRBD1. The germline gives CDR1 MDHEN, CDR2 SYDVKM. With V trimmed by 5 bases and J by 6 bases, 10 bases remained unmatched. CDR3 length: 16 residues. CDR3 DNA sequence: TGTGCCAGCAGTCCGTACAGGGGGCGCCGGGATGAAAAACTGTTTTTT. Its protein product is CASSPYRGRRDEKLFF.

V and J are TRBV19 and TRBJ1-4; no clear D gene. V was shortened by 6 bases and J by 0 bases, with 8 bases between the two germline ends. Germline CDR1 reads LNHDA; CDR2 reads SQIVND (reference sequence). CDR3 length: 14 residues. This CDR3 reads CASSNQATNEKLFF. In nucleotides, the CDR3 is TGTGCCAGTAGCAACCAGGCAACTAATGAAAAACTGTTTTTT.

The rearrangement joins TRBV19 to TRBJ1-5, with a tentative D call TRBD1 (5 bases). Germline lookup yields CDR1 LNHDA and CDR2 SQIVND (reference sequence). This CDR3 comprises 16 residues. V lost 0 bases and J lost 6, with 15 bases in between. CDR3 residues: CASSIEPRGEVQPQHF. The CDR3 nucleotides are TGTGCCAGTAGTATAGAGCCCCGGGGGGAGGTTCAGCCCCAGCATTTT.

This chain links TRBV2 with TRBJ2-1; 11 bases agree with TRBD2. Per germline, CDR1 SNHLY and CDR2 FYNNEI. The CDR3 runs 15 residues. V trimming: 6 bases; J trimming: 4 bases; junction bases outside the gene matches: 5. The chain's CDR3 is CASSSLAGGYNEQFF. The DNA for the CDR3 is TGTGCCAGCAGCTCTCTAGCGGGAGGATACAATGAGCAGTTCTTC.

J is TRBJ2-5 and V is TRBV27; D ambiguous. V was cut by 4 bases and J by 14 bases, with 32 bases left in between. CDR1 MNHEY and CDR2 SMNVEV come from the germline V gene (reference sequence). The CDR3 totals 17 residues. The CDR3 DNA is TGTGCCAGCAGTTCGCGATCCCCCATCGTGACGACTGCATTGCTTTACTTC. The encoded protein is CASSSRSPIVTTALLYF.

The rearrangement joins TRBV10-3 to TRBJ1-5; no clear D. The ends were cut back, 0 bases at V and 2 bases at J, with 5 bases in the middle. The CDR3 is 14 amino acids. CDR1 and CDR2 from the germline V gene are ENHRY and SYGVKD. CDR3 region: CAISESSGNQPQHF. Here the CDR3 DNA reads TGTGCCATCAGTGAGTCTTCTGGCAATCAGCCCCAGCATTTT.